The TCR beta chain under discussion was sequenced for a study of human CD8 memory T cell subsets. Points on this clonotype: Its specificity is unknown.

The CDR3 length is 13 residues. In germline, CDR1 is SGHDN, CDR2 FVKESK. Study observations and caveats: Estimation by Chao1 suggested that stem-like memory T cells had more diversity than did precursor exhausted T cells.

The authors made TCR beta libraries using UMI-labeled 5' RACE. Using the 5' RACE reads, TCRdb records one entry per CDR3 protein without DNA. This table holds approximately 7,000 distinct CDR3 sequences. The sequencing sample was made of CD8+ T cells from PBMCs. The clonotype originates from a human donor in good health. The chain is built from TRBV14 and TRBJ2-5; absent DNA, TCRdb's TRBD1 call cannot be checked. This chain's CDR3 is CASSQGQFQTQYF.